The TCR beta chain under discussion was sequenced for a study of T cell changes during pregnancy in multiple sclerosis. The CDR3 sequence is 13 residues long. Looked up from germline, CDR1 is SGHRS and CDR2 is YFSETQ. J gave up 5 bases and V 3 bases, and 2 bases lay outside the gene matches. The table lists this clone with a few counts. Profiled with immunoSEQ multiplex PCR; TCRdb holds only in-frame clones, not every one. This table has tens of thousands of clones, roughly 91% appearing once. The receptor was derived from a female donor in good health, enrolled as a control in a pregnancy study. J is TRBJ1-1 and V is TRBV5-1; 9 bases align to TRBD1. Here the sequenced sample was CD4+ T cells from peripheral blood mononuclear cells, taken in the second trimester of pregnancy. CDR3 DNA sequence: TGCGCCAGCAGCTGGACAGGGGAAACTGAAGCTTTCTTT. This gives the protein CASSWTGETEAFF.